These 30 T cell receptor beta chains were all obtained from the same sample, sequenced in a study of blood T cell repertoires in COVID-19. Clones were read by immunoSEQ multiplex PCR, and TCRdb kept only the in-frame ones, dropping some. The table includes about 150,000 clones, over 65% detected once. Material for sequencing was peripheral blood. All receptors derive from an elderly man with acute or convalescent COVID-19.

The V gene is TRBV7-8, the J gene TRBJ2-5; weak D call: TRBD2 (5 bases). The CDR3 has 12 amino acids. Deletions cut 10 bases from V and 5 bases from J, with 14 bases between. The germline gives CDR1 SGHVS, CDR2 FQNEAQ. The CDR3: CATAVQRETQYF. CDR3 DNA sequence: TGTGCCACCGCAGTCCAGCGGGAGACCCAGTACTTC. Variable domain in full (rest from reference TRBV7-8 and TRBJ2-5): GAGVSQSPRYKVAKRGQDVALRCDPISGHVSLFWYQQALGQGPEFLTYFQNEAQLDKSGLPSDRFFAERPEGSVSTLKIQRTQQEDSAVYLCATAVQRETQYFGPGTRLLVL.

This clone has only a few counts. The V gene is TRBV2, the J gene TRBJ1-5; weak D call: TRBD1 (6 bases). Germline values: CDR1 SNHLY, CDR2 FYNNEI. This CDR3 spans 14 amino acids. Trimming left V 4 bases short and J 7 bases short, with 14 bases between. The CDR3 coding sequence is TGTGCCAGCAGTGGCTACAGGGTAGAACAGCCCCAGCATTTT. Protein product: CASSGYRVEQPQHF.

The gene calls are TRBV5-8 and TRBJ1-4, with 8 bases lining up with TRBD1. The V segment lost 4 bases and the J segment 5 bases; nucleotides outside the gene matches: 7. Germline loops: CDR1 SGHTS, CDR2 YDEGEE. The CDR3 covers 15 residues. The DNA of the CDR3 is TGTGCCAGCAGCGTAGGACAGGGAGTGAATGAAAAACTGTTTTTT. Its protein is CASSVGQGVNEKLFF.

The chain links TRBV28 to TRBJ2-1; D gene uncertain. CDR1 and CDR2 from the germline V gene are MDHEN and SYDVKM. V lost 6 bases to trimming and J lost 4 bases, with 7 bases between them. The CDR3 is 12 residues long. The DNA for the CDR3 is TGTGCCAGCAGCTACCTATACAATGAGCAGTTCTTC. It translates to CASSYLYNEQFF.

The sample holds a few counts of this clone. V and J are TRBV9 and TRBJ2-1, with 7 bases identical to TRBD1. Per the germline V gene, CDR1 is SGDLS and CDR2 is YYNGEE. CDR3 length: 14 residues. The trim removed 2 bases at V and 7 bases at J, leaving 6 bases unmatched. In nucleotides, the CDR3 is TGTGCCAGCAGCGTGACAGGGTTATCAAATGAGCAGTTCTTC. Its translation is CASSVTGLSNEQFF.

V is TRBV25-1 and J is TRBJ1-4; maybe TRBD1 (5 bases). The CDR3 totals 14 residues. CDR1 is MGHDK and CDR2 is SYGVNS in the germline V gene. The germline V and J ends were trimmed by 4 bases and 8 bases, with 14 bases remaining between them. The CDR3 nucleotides read TGTGCCAGCAGTGCCGCCAGGGTAGGAGAAAAACTGTTTTTT. This codes for CASSAARVGEKLFF.

Written as DNA, the CDR3 is TGTGCCAGCAGCTTAAATCGACTAGCGGGGTTAGATACGCAGTATTTT. Its protein is CASSLNRLAGLDTQYF. The V and J genes are TRBV7-3 and TRBJ2-3; 11 nucleotides line up with TRBD2. CDR3 length equals 16 residues. Germline lookup yields CDR1 SGHTA and CDR2 FQGTGA. V dropped 1 base and J dropped 5; count of bases not matched to a gene: 5.

This chain links TRBV7-9 with TRBJ1-3, with 8 bases aligning to TRBD1. The CDR3 contains 19 residues. Unmatched junction bases numbered 17, after V lost 3 bases and J lost 4 bases. Germline CDR1 SEHNR, CDR2 FQNEAQ (reference sequence). CDR3 coding DNA: TGTGCCAGCAGCTTGGGGTACAGGGGGACGTTTTACATGGGAAACACCATATATTTT. Its translation is CASSLGYRGTFYMGNTIYF.

This clone was counted only a few times. V is TRBV18 and J is TRBJ1-1; possible D gene TRBD1, 5 bases. Trimming removed 0 bases from V and 2 bases from J, with 10 bases in between. There are 15 residues in the CDR3. Germline V gene data show CDR1 as KGHSH and CDR2 as LQKENI. The CDR3 nucleotides are TGTGCCAGCTCACCACCCCAACAGGTCAACACTGAAGCTTTCTTT. It yields the protein CASSPPQQVNTEAFF.

The genes are TRBV11-2 and TRBJ2-5; D might be TRBD2 (5 bases). Germline CDR1 reads SGHAT; CDR2 reads FQNNGV. CDR3 length equals 17 residues. With 2 bases removed from V and 5 bases from J, the gap between germline ends came to 21 bases. CDR3 residues: CASSLYFRGEGMETQYF. For the CDR3, the DNA is TGTGCCAGCAGCTTATACTTTCGTGGTGAGGGTATGGAGACCCAGTACTTC.

As regards this clone: The same CDR3 also results from other DNA sequences found in this sample. This chain connects TRBV2 to TRBJ2-3, with a possible D match to TRBD1 (6 bases). V was cut by 8 bases and J by 2 bases, with 14 bases left in between. CDR3 length equals 14 residues. From germline, CDR1 is SNHLY and CDR2 FYNNEI. CDR3 amino acids: CASRDIQNTDTQYF. For the CDR3, the DNA is TGTGCCAGCCGGGACATACAAAACACAGATACGCAGTATTTT.

The chain uses TRBV5-4 and TRBJ2-1; 8 nucleotides match TRBD2. The germline CDR1 and CDR2 sequences are SGHNT and YYREEE (reference sequence). The CDR3 totals 15 residues. Trimming removed 3 bases from V and 6 bases from J; junction bases left unmatched: 8. CDR3 coding DNA: TGTGCCAGCAGCTGGGGAGCGGGGGAGAGCAATGAGCAGTTCTTC. Amino acids: CASSWGAGESNEQFF.

CDR3 residues: CASSWGRGDSPLHF. CDR3 nucleotide sequence: TGTGCCAGCAGCTGGGGCAGGGGCGATTCACCCCTCCACTTT. The rearrangement uses TRBV6-6 and TRBJ1-6, with D perhaps matching TRBD1 (6 bases). Trimming took 6 bases from V and 8 from J, leaving 14 bases between them. This CDR3 contains 14 residues. Germline V gene sequence: CDR1 MNHNY, CDR2 SVGAGI (reference sequence).

The chain employs TRBV28 and TRBJ2-4; D possibly corresponds to TRBD2 (5 bases). The CDR3 covers 17 residues. Trimming took off 6 bases at V and 1 base at J, with 19 bases between the two ends. Germline values: CDR1 MDHEN, CDR2 SYDVKM. The CDR3: CASRSLTSAVAKNIQYF. In DNA, the CDR3 is TGTGCCAGCAGGTCCCTTACTAGTGCCGTCGCCAAAAACATTCAGTACTTC.

The chain joins TRBV14 to TRBJ2-3; TRBD2 aligns across 7 bases. The length of the CDR3 is 15 residues. Looked up from germline, CDR1 is SGHDN and CDR2 is FVKESK. V trimming: 3 bases; J trimming: 4 bases; junction bases outside the gene matches: 7. The CDR3 here is CASSQPSGPPDTQYF. The CDR3 region has the DNA TGTGCCAGCAGCCAGCCTAGCGGCCCCCCAGATACGCAGTATTTT.

This sequence joins TRBV6-5 and TRBJ1-5; 8 nucleotides line up with TRBD1. The CDR3 contains 16 residues. V lost 2 bases to trimming and J lost 4 bases; unmatched junction nucleotides: 7. From germline, CDR1 is MNHEY and CDR2 SVGAGI. This CDR3 reads CASSYTAGGGNQPQHF. The CDR3 DNA reads TGTGCCAGCAGTTACACGGCAGGGGGCGGAAATCAGCCCCAGCATTTT.

The chain combines TRBV4-2 with TRBJ2-1; 10 bases align to TRBD2. V gave up 2 bases and J gave up 10 bases; unmatched junction bases: 8. This CDR3 has 15 amino acids. Germline loops: CDR1 LGHNA, CDR2 YNFKEQ. In DNA, the CDR3 is TGTGCCAGCAGCCAAAACCTAGCGGGGGCCCCGGAGCAGTTCTTC. It specifies CASSQNLAGAPEQFF.

The chain carries TRBV19 and TRBJ1-4; D call uncertain. V was trimmed by 3 bases and J by 8 bases, leaving 10 bases between them. Germline V CDR1 and CDR2: LNHDA, SQIVND (reference sequence). The CDR3 length is 13 residues. CDR3 DNA sequence: TGTGCCAGTAGTATGGAGAGCGGAGAAAAACTGTTTTTT. It encodes CASSMESGEKLFF.

This clone was recorded a few times. The chain combines TRBV2 with TRBJ1-3, with TRBD1 identical over 7 bases. The germline V gene has CDR1 SNHLY and CDR2 FYNNEI. CDR3 size: 15 residues. The V and J ends lost 2 bases and 4 bases, in that order; junction bases with no gene match: 5. The CDR3 coding sequence is TGTGCCAGCAGTGAATGGCAGGGGGTCGGAAACACCATATATTTT. Protein product: CASSEWQGVGNTIYF.

The chain's CDR3 is CASSPTGPFSYEQYV. CDR3 coding DNA: TGTGCCAGCTCACCGACAGGGCCCTTCTCCTACGAGCAGTACGTC. V is TRBV18 and J is TRBJ2-7; TRBD1 matches at 7 bases. This CDR3 contains 15 residues. J lost 0 bases, V lost 3 bases, and 5 bases had no gene match. Germline loops: CDR1 KGHSH, CDR2 LQKENI.

Details on this clone: The same CDR3 also results from other DNA sequences found in this sample. In DNA form, the CDR3 reads TGTGCCAGCTCACCTGGTCGGGATCAGCCCCAGCATTTT. Protein sequence: CASSPGRDQPQHF. The V call is TRBV18, the J call TRBJ1-5; no firm D call. The CDR3 length is 13 residues. Germline lookup yields CDR1 KGHSH and CDR2 LQKENI. V lost 3 bases, J lost 5 bases, and 8 bases lay in between.

The rearrangement uses TRBV4-1 and TRBJ2-1; TRBD1 matches at 9 bases. This CDR3 has 16 amino acids. The germline V gene encodes CDR1 MGHRA and CDR2 YSYEKL. V was pared by 6 bases and J by 0 bases, with 6 bases of the junction left unmatched. DNA of the CDR3: TGCGCCAGCAGGCTGGGACAGGGATACTCCTACAATGAGCAGTTCTTC. It encodes CASRLGQGYSYNEQFF.

The V and J genes are TRBV5-1 and TRBJ1-3, with D hard to call. Germline lookup yields CDR1 SGHRS and CDR2 YFSETQ. Trimming cost V 7 bases and J 0 bases, with 20 bases left between them. The CDR3 consists of 17 residues. CDR3 in amino acids: CASGLNPGVGSGNTIYF. DNA for the CDR3: TGCGCCAGCGGCCTAAACCCAGGCGTAGGCTCTGGAAACACCATATATTTT.

CDR3 loop: CASSGTPRSGGSEKLFF. The CDR3 DNA follows: TGCGCCAGCAGCGGAACCCCCAGGAGCGGCGGGAGTGAAAAACTGTTTTTT. The V and J genes are TRBV5-1 and TRBJ1-4; D call uncertain. CDR3 length equals 17 residues. The germline V gene has CDR1 SGHRS and CDR2 YFSETQ. Trimming cost V 4 bases and J 7 bases, with 23 bases left between them.

The chain joins TRBV21-1 to TRBJ2-6; the table's TRBD1 call for D was not verified on the DNA. TRBV21-1 is deemed a pseudogene. The CDR3 sequence is 20 residues long. The DNA of the CDR3 is TGTGCCAGCAGCAATAACCCGGGACAGGGGAATTTCTCCGGGGCCAACGTCCTGACTTTC. Translating it yields CASSNNPGQGNFSGANVLTF.

CDR3 protein: CATQPGLAGVSTQYF. The CDR3 DNA follows: TGTGCCACCCAACCGGGACTAGCGGGGGTCAGCACGCAGTATTTT. The chain carries TRBV19 and TRBJ2-3; 14 bases fit TRBD2. This CDR3 comprises 15 residues. Trimming removed 10 bases from V and 9 bases from J; junction bases left unmatched: 12. CDR1 is LNHDA, CDR2 SQIVND, per germline (reference sequence).

This chain joins TRBV15 and TRBJ2-3; D is perhaps TRBD2 (5 bases). With 2 bases removed from V and 4 bases from J, the gap between germline ends came to 16 bases. Germline-derived CDR1 and CDR2 are LNHNV and YYDKDF (reference sequence). The CDR3 length is 16 residues. DNA of the CDR3: TGTGCCACCAGCAGAAGTCGGTTGGGGAGTCCAGATACGCAGTATTTT. It specifies CATSRSRLGSPDTQYF.

CDR3 residues: CASSEGQGGLSDTQYF. CDR3 nucleotides: TGCGCCAGCAGTGAAGGACAGGGTGGTCTGTCAGATACGCAGTATTTT. The chain couples TRBV10-1 to TRBJ2-3; 8 bases align to TRBD1. V shed 3 bases and J 4 bases; nucleotides not matched to a gene: 9. The germline V gene has CDR1 WNHNN and CDR2 SYGVQD (reference sequence). The CDR3 covers 16 residues.

The V call is TRBV27, the J call TRBJ1-1, with a tentative D call TRBD1 (6 bases). Trimming cost V 7 bases and J 1 base, with 13 bases left between them. CDR3 length: 14 amino acids. From germline, CDR1 is MNHEY and CDR2 SMNVEV (reference sequence). This CDR3 is CASTRPGANTEAFF. The CDR3 region has the DNA TGTGCCAGCACGAGGCCAGGGGCGAACACTGAAGCTTTCTTT.

This clone was observed a handful of times. This rearrangement joins TRBV7-9 to TRBJ1-1; D perhaps matches TRBD1 (5 bases). V shed 11 bases and J shed 1 base, with 11 bases lying between them. CDR3 size: 12 residues. Per germline, CDR1 SEHNR and CDR2 FQNEAQ (reference sequence). In DNA form, the CDR3 reads TGTGCCGAGGAGGGGAGGAACACTGAAGCTTTCTTT. Its protein product is CAEEGRNTEAFF. The full variable domain, with the rest looked up from reference TRBV7-9 and TRBJ1-1, is DTGVSQNPRHKITKRGQNVTFRCDPISEHNRLYWYRQTLGQGPEFLTYFQNEAQLEKSRLLSDRFSAERPKGSFSTLEIQRTEQGDSAMYLCAEEGRNTEAFFGQGTRLTVV.